This T cell receptor (beta chain) came from a study of cytomegalovirus exposure and HLA in healthy donors. General study findings and limits: An ancestry cluster, one associated with Asian ancestry, reportedly showed fewer N-insertions than the approximately 650-donor mean in a later analysis.

As for this clone: Antigen: not known.

Germline V gives CDR1 SGDLS, CDR2 YYNGEE. This CDR3 is 12 amino acids long. The V and J ends lost 8 bases and 4 bases respectively, with 10 bases between them. This PCR relied on a set of 60 Vbeta primers and 13 Jbeta primers. Generated by immunoSEQ multiplex PCR, the TCRdb table keeps only in-frame clones and is missing some. This sample contains 130,000 or so clones. Donors consisted of healthy bone marrow donors. The specimen was PBMCs. This chain links TRBV9 with TRBJ1-3; no reliable D call. This clonotype was sampled from a woman between 18 and 30 years old in good health and CMV-seronegative. The CDR3 protein is CASGTAGNTIYF. Written as DNA, the CDR3 is TGTGCCAGTGGAACAGCCGGAAACACCATATATTTT.